Each of the 24 T cell receptor beta chains below was sequenced from the same sample in a study of cytomegalovirus exposure and HLA in healthy donors. Produced via immunoSEQ multiplex PCR; TCRdb's table is partial and in-frame only. This sample has 100,000 to 120,000 clones, with around 82% found just once. Sequencing was performed on PBMCs. These receptors originate from a woman aged 18-35 years in good health and CMV-seronegative.

The chain links TRBV6-1 to TRBJ1-2; TRBD1 aligns across 9 bases. Germline V gives CDR1 MNHNS, CDR2 SASEGT. V lost 5 bases and J lost 8; bases outside the gene matches: 12. The CDR3 is 15 residues long. The CDR3 protein is CASSFLSDRGRGYTF. As DNA, the CDR3 is TGTGCCAGCAGTTTCCTATCAGACAGGGGGAGAGGCTACACCTTC.

This clone was seen just once. V is TRBV28 and J is TRBJ2-7; D is uncertain. This CDR3 region has 14 residues. Trimming left V 5 bases short and J 5 bases short, with 16 bases between. Per the germline V gene, CDR1 is MDHEN and CDR2 is SYDVKM. The CDR3 protein is CASSSATTPNEQYF. The CDR3 nucleotides read TGTGCCAGCAGTAGCGCTACTACCCCCAACGAGCAGTACTTC.

The chain links TRBV6-1 to TRBJ1-5; 8 positions match TRBD1. This CDR3 comprises 15 residues. Germline CDR1 reads MNHNS; CDR2 reads SASEGT. V shed 7 bases and J 3 bases; nucleotides not matched to a gene: 8. Here the CDR3 reads CASTETGAINQPQHF. Written as DNA, the CDR3 is TGTGCCAGCACCGAGACAGGGGCCATCAATCAGCCCCAGCATTTT.

V is TRBV9 and J is TRBJ2-3, with D perhaps TRBD2 (6 bases). Germline V gene data show CDR1 as SGDLS and CDR2 as YYNGEE. V gave up 0 bases and J gave up 1 base, with 9 bases separating them. The CDR3 is 15 amino acids. In DNA form, the CDR3 reads TGTGCCAGCAGCGTAGCCCAGCGGGGCACAGATACGCAGTATTTT. Its translation is CASSVAQRGTDTQYF.

The DNA of the CDR3 is TGTGCCAGCAGCTCCGTGAGTTATGAGCAGTTCTTC. This codes for CASSSVSYEQFF. This chain links TRBV7-2 with TRBJ2-1; no clear D gene. Germline loops: CDR1 SGHTA, CDR2 FQGNSA. The CDR3 has 12 residues. Trimming removed 4 bases from V and 8 bases from J, with 9 bases in between.

The chain recombines TRBV2 with TRBJ1-1; D ambiguous. Trimming shortened V by 10 bases and J by 0 bases, and 12 bases separated the two germline ends. Germline loops: CDR1 SNHLY, CDR2 FYNNEI. This CDR3 comprises 13 residues. CDR3 region: CATFVQLNTEAFF. CDR3 sequence (DNA): TGTGCCACCTTTGTACAGCTGAACACTGAAGCTTTCTTT.

The rearrangement links TRBV2 to TRBJ1-5; D is possibly TRBD1 (6 bases). CDR3 length: 16 residues. Germline-derived CDR1 and CDR2 are SNHLY and FYNNEI. Trimming pared 6 bases from V and 5 bases from J, leaving 20 bases between. The chain's CDR3 is CASSSTGSSWDQPQHF. The CDR3, as DNA: TGTGCCAGCAGCTCGACAGGCTCCTCTTGGGATCAGCCCCAGCATTTT.

The CDR3 protein is CASSLWDSFNQPQHF. For the CDR3, the DNA is TGTGCCAGCAGTCTTTGGGACAGTTTCAATCAGCCCCAGCATTTT. V and J are TRBV28 and TRBJ1-5; 7 bases line up with TRBD1. V shed 5 bases and J 3 bases; nucleotides not matched to a gene: 7. CDR1 is MDHEN, CDR2 SYDVKM, per germline. The CDR3 spans 15 residues.

This chain connects TRBV6-1 to TRBJ1-1; unclear D gene. The CDR3 sequence is 14 residues long. Germline CDR1 MNHNS, CDR2 SASEGT. The V end lost 6 bases, the J end lost 3 bases, and 14 bases lay between the germline ends. The CDR3 nucleotides read TGTGCCAGCAGGAACAGCGGAGAGTACACTGAAGCTTTCTTT. Translation: CASRNSGEYTEAFF.

The V and J genes are TRBV6-1 and TRBJ1-2, with 7 nucleotides matching TRBD1. The CDR3 runs 15 residues. Germline trimming cut 5 bases from V and 6 bases from J; bases unmatched to any gene: 12. Germline values: CDR1 MNHNS, CDR2 SASEGT. In nucleotides, the CDR3 is TGTGCCAGCAGTTTACAAGGGGGCGTTGATCATGGCTACACCTTC. The encoded protein is CASSLQGGVDHGYTF.

The chain couples TRBV9 to TRBJ2-3; possible D gene TRBD1, 5 bases. CDR1 and CDR2 (germline): SGDLS, YYNGEE. CDR3 length equals 15 residues. V lost 0 bases, J lost 3 bases, and 11 bases lay in between. CDR3 sequence (DNA): TGTGCCAGCAGCGTAGTCTCAGGGTTTACAGATACGCAGTATTTT. Translated: CASSVVSGFTDTQYF. Full variable domain (missing parts from reference TRBV9 and TRBJ2-3): DSGVTQTPKHLITATGQRVTLRCSPRSGDLSVYWYQQSLDQGLQFLIQYYNGEERAKGNILERFSAQQFPDLHSELNLSSLELGDSALYFCASSVVSGFTDTQYFGPGTRLTVL.

V is TRBV9 and J is TRBJ1-2; D possibly corresponds to TRBD1 (6 bases). Germline loops: CDR1 SGDLS, CDR2 YYNGEE. The CDR3 runs to 15 residues. V was shortened by 3 bases and J by 6 bases, with 18 bases between the two germline ends. CDR3 amino acids: CASSARLTGFDGYTF. Here the CDR3 DNA reads TGTGCCAGCAGCGCCCGACTGACAGGTTTTGATGGCTACACCTTC. Full variable domain (rest looked up from reference TRBV9 and TRBJ1-2): DSGVTQTPKHLITATGQRVTLRCSPRSGDLSVYWYQQSLDQGLQFLIQYYNGEERAKGNILERFSAQQFPDLHSELNLSSLELGDSALYFCASSARLTGFDGYTFGSGTRLTVV.

V usage is TRBV29-1 and J usage is TRBJ1-2; possible D gene TRBD1, 5 bases. The CDR3 is 13 residues long. V was pared by 0 bases and J by 2 bases, with 7 bases between. The germline gives CDR1 SQVTM, CDR2 ANQGSEA. The CDR3 loop is CSVEESGNYGYTF. The CDR3 nucleotides read TGCAGCGTTGAAGAGTCAGGGAACTATGGCTACACCTTC.

The chain combines TRBV29-1 with TRBJ2-2; D ambiguous. The V and J ends lost 6 bases and 6 bases respectively, with 8 bases between them. Germline CDR1 reads SQVTM; CDR2 reads ANQGSEA. There are 11 residues in the CDR3. The CDR3 region has the DNA TGCAGCGTGGCCTCCCCCGGGGAGCTGTTTTTT. It encodes CSVASPGELFF.

The chain couples TRBV2 to TRBJ1-5, with D tentatively TRBD1 (6 bases). The CDR3 totals 15 residues. V dropped 6 bases and J dropped 2 bases, with 14 bases sitting between them. Germline V gene lookup returns CDR1 SNHLY and CDR2 FYNNEI. CDR3 sequence: CASRGDTPGNQPQHF. The CDR3 DNA reads TGTGCCAGCAGGGGGGACACCCCGGGCAATCAGCCCCAGCATTTT. Based on the CDR3 plus reference TRBV2 and TRBJ1-5, the full variable domain is EPEVTQTPSHQVTQMGQEVILRCVPISNHLYFYWYRQILGQKVEFLVSFYNNEISEKSEIFDDQFSVERPDGSNFTLKIRSTKLEDSAMYFCASRGDTPGNQPQHFGDGTRLSIL.

This clone appeared a few times. The chain is built from TRBV7-9 and TRBJ2-7, with 10 bases identical to TRBD1. Germline CDR1 SEHNR, CDR2 FQNEAQ (reference sequence). The CDR3 length is 13 residues. V was clipped by 4 bases and J by 7 bases; unmatched bases: 4. The CDR3 sequence: CASSSPGQGEQYF. As DNA, the CDR3 is TGTGCCAGCAGCTCCCCGGGACAGGGGGAGCAGTACTTC.

This clone has only one observation. The genes are TRBV4-1 and TRBJ1-5; 8 bases align to TRBD1. V lost 4 bases to trimming and J lost 6 bases; unmatched junction nucleotides: 8. The CDR3 length is 15 residues. The germline CDR1 and CDR2 sequences are MGHRA and YSYEKL. The CDR3 spells CASSPSQGVGQPQHF. As DNA, the CDR3 is TGCGCCAGCAGCCCATCACAGGGGGTAGGTCAGCCCCAGCATTTT.

This clone has just a few counts. The V call is TRBV6-5, the J call TRBJ1-2; no definite D call. The CDR3 runs 12 residues. Germline V gene lookup returns CDR1 MNHEY and CDR2 SVGAGI. V lost 6 bases, J lost 8 bases, and 13 bases lay in between. The CDR3 loop is CASSPSPGGYTF. CDR3 sequence (DNA): TGTGCCAGCAGCCCCTCACCGGGAGGCTACACCTTC.

V usage is TRBV7-6 and J usage is TRBJ1-6; no clear D. The germline V and J ends were trimmed by 5 bases and 6 bases, with 11 bases remaining between them. Germline CDR1 and CDR2: SGHVS and FNYEAQ. The CDR3 runs 14 residues. The CDR3, as DNA: TGTGCCAGCAGCCCCTACGGGGTTAATTCACCCCTCCACTTT. It codes for CASSPYGVNSPLHF.

This rearrangement joins TRBV6-1 to TRBJ1-1, with 11 bases that match TRBD1. Germline trimming cut 0 bases from V and 3 bases from J; bases unmatched to any gene: 12. The CDR3 extends over 19 amino acids. Germline V lookup: CDR1 MNHNS, CDR2 SASEGT. DNA for the CDR3: TGTGCCAGCAGTGAAGCCGGAGGGGGACAGGGGGTTCCATACACTGAAGCTTTCTTT. Residues: CASSEAGGGQGVPYTEAFF.

V and J are TRBV6-6 and TRBJ2-7; a possible D gene is TRBD2 (7 bases). CDR1 is MNHNY and CDR2 is SVGAGI in the germline V gene (reference sequence). V was clipped by 4 bases and J by 5 bases, with 9 bases between them. The CDR3 length is 12 residues. For the CDR3, the DNA is TGTGCCAGCAGTTCCGGGGGGCACGAGCAGTACTTC. Translated: CASSSGGHEQYF.

A few counts support this clone. The chain links TRBV12-5 to TRBJ1-5; unclear D gene. CDR1 is LGHNT, CDR2 FRNRAP, per germline. Between the trimmed V and J ends, which lost 6 bases and 4 bases, there was a span of 7 bases. The length of the CDR3 is 12 residues. CDR3 amino acids: CASGGLNQPQHF. In DNA, the CDR3 is TGTGCTAGTGGCGGTCTGAATCAGCCCCAGCATTTT.

This clone appeared a single time. V gene TRBV30 combines with J gene TRBJ1-2; D unresolved. The CDR3 has 13 residues. Germline V lookup: CDR1 GTSNPN, CDR2 SVGIG (reference sequence). The V gene lost 0 bases and the J gene lost 4 bases, with 9 bases spanning the gap. For the CDR3, the DNA is TGTGCCTGGAGTGTAGGTCAGGCCTATGGCTACACCTTC. Residues: CAWSVGQAYGYTF. The whole variable domain, filled in from reference TRBV30 and TRBJ1-2, reads SQTIHQWPATLVQPVGSPLSLECTVEGTSNPNLYWYRQAAGRGLQLLFYSVGIGQISSEVPQNLSASRPQDRQFILSSKKLLLSDSGFYLCAWSVGQAYGYTFGSGTRLTVV.

The chain couples TRBV7-9 to TRBJ1-1, with D unclear. The V end was cut by 5 bases, the J end by 7 bases, with 8 bases between. CDR1 and CDR2 from the germline V gene are SEHNR and FQNEAQ (reference sequence). The CDR3 is made up of 11 amino acids. CDR3 nucleotides: TGTGCCAGCAGCCCTGTTAATGAAGCTTTCTTT. The encoded protein is CASSPVNEAFF.